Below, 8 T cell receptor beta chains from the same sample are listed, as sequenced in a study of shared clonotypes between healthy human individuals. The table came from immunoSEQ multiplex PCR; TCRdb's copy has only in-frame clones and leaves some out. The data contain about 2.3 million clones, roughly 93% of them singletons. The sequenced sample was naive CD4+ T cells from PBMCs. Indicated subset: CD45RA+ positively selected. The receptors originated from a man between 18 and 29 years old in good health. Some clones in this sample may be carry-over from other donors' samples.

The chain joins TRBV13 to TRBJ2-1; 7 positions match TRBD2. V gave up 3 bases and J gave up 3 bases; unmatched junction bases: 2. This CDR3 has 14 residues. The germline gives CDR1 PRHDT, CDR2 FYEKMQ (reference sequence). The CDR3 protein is CASSFRDYYNEQFF. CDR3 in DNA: TGTGCCAGCAGCTTCCGGGACTACTACAATGAGCAGTTCTTC.

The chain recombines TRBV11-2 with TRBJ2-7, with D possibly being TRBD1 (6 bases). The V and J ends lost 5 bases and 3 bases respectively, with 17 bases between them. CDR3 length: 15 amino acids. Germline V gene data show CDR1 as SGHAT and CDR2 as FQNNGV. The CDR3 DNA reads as TGTGCCAGCAGCCGACCATCCAGGGGCTACTACGAGCAGTACTTC. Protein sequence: CASSRPSRGYYEQYF.

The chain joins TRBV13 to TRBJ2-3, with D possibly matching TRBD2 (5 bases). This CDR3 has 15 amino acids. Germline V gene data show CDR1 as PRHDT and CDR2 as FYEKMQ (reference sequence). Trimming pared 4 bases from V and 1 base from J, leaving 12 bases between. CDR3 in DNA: TGTGCCAGCAGCTCCACCCTCGGGGGCACAGATACGCAGTATTTT. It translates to CASSSTLGGTDTQYF.

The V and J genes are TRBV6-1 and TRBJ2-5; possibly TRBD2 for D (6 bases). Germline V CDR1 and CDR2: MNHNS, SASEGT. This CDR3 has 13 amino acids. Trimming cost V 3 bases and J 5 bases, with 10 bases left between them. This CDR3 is CASSEEGRETQYF. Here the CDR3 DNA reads TGTGCCAGCAGTGAGGAGGGCAGGGAGACCCAGTACTTC.

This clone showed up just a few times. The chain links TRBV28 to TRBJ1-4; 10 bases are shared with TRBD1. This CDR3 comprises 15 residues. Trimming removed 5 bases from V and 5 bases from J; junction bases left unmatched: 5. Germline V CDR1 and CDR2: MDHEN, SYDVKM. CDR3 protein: CASSAPGQGNEKLFF. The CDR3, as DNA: TGTGCCAGCAGTGCCCCGGGACAGGGGAATGAAAAACTGTTTTTT.

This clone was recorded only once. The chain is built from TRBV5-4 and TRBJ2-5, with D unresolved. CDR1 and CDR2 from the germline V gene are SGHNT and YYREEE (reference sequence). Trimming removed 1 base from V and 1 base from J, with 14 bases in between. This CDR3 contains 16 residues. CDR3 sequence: CASSLSARRGQETQYF. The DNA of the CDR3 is TGTGCCAGCAGCTTGTCTGCCCGCCGAGGCCAAGAGACCCAGTACTTC.

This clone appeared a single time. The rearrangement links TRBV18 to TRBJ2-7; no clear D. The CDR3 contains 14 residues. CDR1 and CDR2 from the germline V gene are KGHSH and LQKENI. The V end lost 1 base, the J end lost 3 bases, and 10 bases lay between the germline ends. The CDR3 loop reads CASSPRQGNYEQYF. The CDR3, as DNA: TGTGCCAGCTCACCACGGCAAGGGAACTACGAGCAGTACTTC.

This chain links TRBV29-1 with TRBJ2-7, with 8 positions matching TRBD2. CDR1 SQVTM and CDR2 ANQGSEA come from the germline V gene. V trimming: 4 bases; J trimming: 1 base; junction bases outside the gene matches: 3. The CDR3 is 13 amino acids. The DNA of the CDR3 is TGCAGCGTTGTAGGGACTAGGTCCTACGAGCAGTACTTC. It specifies CSVVGTRSYEQYF.